A selection of T cell receptor beta chains follows, all from one sample in a study of blood T cells in healthy people across ages. MiXCR was run by TCRdb on the 5' RACE reads, yielding one entry per CDR3 protein. The sample lists over 700,000 distinct CDR3 sequences, 20% to 30% occurring once. These records were also assigned to another study, of T cells of mothers and their children.

Sequencing was carried out using blood. The receptors here all came from a boy younger than 18 in good health. Each CDR3 is given with its conserved first and last residue. The D gene is left open where the match is weak. Size tells how often a clone was seen (once, few, many) or the class of an expanded clone, and some rows leave it out.

V gene	clone size	J gene	D gene	CDR3 DNA	CDR3 protein
TRBV28	few	TRBJ2-2	NA	TGTGCCAGCCGATCGATTATGGGGGCCGGGAACACCGGGGAGCTGTTTTTT	CASRSIMGAGNTGELFF
TRBV29-1	NA	TRBJ1-4	NA	TGCAGCGTTGATGTGGGGGAAAAACTGTTTTTT	CSVDVGEKLFF
TRBV12-3/TRBV12-4	NA	TRBJ2-1	TRBD2	TGTGCCAGCGGAATAGCGGGAGAGCCCTACAATGAGCAGTTCTTC	CASGIAGEPYNEQFF
TRBV4-3	few	TRBJ2-5	NA	TGCGCCAGCAGCCACGACTTGGAGGAGACCCAGTACTTC	CASSHDLEETQYF
TRBV7-3	NA	TRBJ2-2	TRBD2	TGTGCCAGCAGCCCTAGACTAGCGATACACACCGGGGAGCTGTTTTTT	CASSPRLAIHTGELFF
TRBV4-2	NA	TRBJ2-7	TRBD2	TGTGCCAGCAGCCCCGGTCGGATTAGCGGGGGGAGCTCCTACGAGCAGTACTTC	CASSPGRISGGSSYEQYF
TRBV7-3	NA	TRBJ2-5	NA	TGTGCCAGCAGCTTAACGGGGGCCGGGGGGCTCCAAGAGACCCAGTACTTC	CASSLTGAGGLQETQYF
TRBV7-9	few	TRBJ2-7	NA	TGTGCCAGCAGCTTCGAAGGGGCCGTCGACGAGCAGTACTTC	CASSFEGAVDEQYF
TRBV11-2	NA	TRBJ2-3	TRBD2	TGTGCCAGCACGTGGACTAGCGGGAGGATGGGGACAGATACGCAGTATTTT	CASTWTSGRMGTDTQYF
TRBV20-1	NA	TRBJ1-2	NA	TGCAGTGCTAGAGATCTAGAGGGGCTGGGTGGCTACACCTTC	CSARDLEGLGGYTF
TRBV18	once	TRBJ2-1	NA	TGTGCCAGCTCCCCAGACGGGTTGCGTGAGCAGTTCTTC	CASSPDGLREQFF
TRBV11-3	few	TRBJ2-5	NA	TGTGCCAGCAGCACGTACAGGGAAGCAGAGACCCAGTACTTC	CASSTYREAETQYF
TRBV6-7	NA	TRBJ2-7	NA	TGTGCCAGCAGTTACCGACTAGTCTACGAGCAGTACTTC	CASSYRLVYEQYF
TRBV29-1	few	TRBJ1-5	NA	TGCAGCGTGAAGGAGGGCAATCAGCCCCAGCATTTT	CSVKEGNQPQHF
TRBV6-6	NA	TRBJ1-1	NA	TGTGCCAGCAGCTCCCGCGGGACGCTGAACACTGAAGCTTTCTTT	CASSSRGTLNTEAFF
TRBV4-1	NA	TRBJ1-5	TRBD1	TGCGCCAGCAGCCAAGGACCGGACAGGGGAAATCAGCCCCAGCATTTT	CASSQGPDRGNQPQHF
TRBV5-1	NA	TRBJ1-2	NA	TGCGCCAGCAGCCTCTCGTCCAGGGGAGGTACTAACTATGGCTACACCTTC	CASSLSSRGGTNYGYTF
TRBV28	NA	TRBJ1-6	NA	TGTGCCAGCACGGCGGAGTATGATTCACCCCTCCACTTT	CASTAEYDSPLHF
TRBV27	few	TRBJ1-1	NA	TGTGCCAGCAACCCACAAAACACTGAAGCTTTCTTT	CASNPQNTEAFF
TRBV6-6	few	TRBJ1-5	NA	TGTGCCAGCACCTTCGTCGAGGGGGGTAGTCAGCCCCAGCATTTT	CASTFVEGGSQPQHF
TRBV24-1	NA	TRBJ2-3	NA	TGTGCCACCAGTGATTCGGGACCTGACACAGATACGCAGTATTTT	CATSDSGPDTDTQYF
TRBV2	few	TRBJ2-5	NA	TGTGCCAGCAGCCTCTTACGGGCCCAGGCTAAAGGAGAGACCCAGTACTTC	CASSLLRAQAKGETQYF
TRBV6-2/TRBV6-3	NA	TRBJ1-1	NA	TGTGCCAGCAGTTTGTTCGGGGGGAACACTGAAGCTTTCTTT	CASSLFGGNTEAFF
TRBV21-1	NA	TRBJ2-3	NA	TGTGCCAGCAGCAACTCTCAGGGGCGCAGAGGTACAGATACGCAGTATTTT	CASSNSQGRRGTDTQYF
TRBV7-8	few	TRBJ1-2	NA	TGTGCCAGCAGCTTAGAGGCAGGGTTGAGTGGCTACACCTTC	CASSLEAGLSGYTF
TRBV13	few	TRBJ2-3	NA	TGTGCCAGCAGCCCACTCTCCCCCCTCTCTACGCAGTATTTT	CASSPLSPLSTQYF
TRBV4-1	few	TRBJ2-7	TRBD2	TGCGCCAGCAGCCAAATAGCGGGGTTCTACGAGCAGTACTTC	CASSQIAGFYEQYF
TRBV29-1	few	TRBJ2-7	NA	TGCAGCGTTGAAGGACGGCCGGGCTACGAGCAGTACTTC	CSVEGRPGYEQYF
TRBV5-1	NA	TRBJ2-3	NA	TGCGCCAGCAGCAGGCAAGGGCTTACTACAGATACGCAGTATTTT	CASSRQGLTTDTQYF
TRBV7-2	few	TRBJ1-1	NA	TGTGCCAGCAGCTTTATCGGAATGAACACTGAAGCTTTCTTT	CASSFIGMNTEAFF
TRBV7-9	NA	TRBJ2-1	NA	TGTGCCAGCACCGAAGGGGTCTCCCTCGGCAATGAGCAGTTCTTC	CASTEGVSLGNEQFF
TRBV7-9	NA	TRBJ1-1	NA	TGTGCCAGCAGCTTAGCGGGACACCCTGAAGCTTTCTTT	CASSLAGHPEAFF
TRBV10-3	NA	TRBJ2-2	NA	TGTGCCATCAGTGAGTCGGCGGACACCGGGGAGCTGTTTTTT	CAISESADTGELFF
TRBV27	NA	TRBJ1-2	NA	TGTGCCAGCAGTTTAATGGGTGCATTGCCAGGGACTAACTATGGCTACACCTTC	CASSLMGALPGTNYGYTF
TRBV15	NA	TRBJ2-2	NA	TGTGCCACCAGCAGAGATCGGGCGCGTCCCGGGGAGCTGTTTTTT	CATSRDRARPGELFF
TRBV28	NA	TRBJ1-6	NA	TGTGCCAGCAGTTTTAGACAGGACTGCTGTCCGTCTAATTTT	CASSFRQDCCPSNF
TRBV28	few	TRBJ2-4	NA	TGTGCCAGCAGTCCTGACAGATTGCAACTAGCCAAAAACATTCAGTACTTC	CASSPDRLQLAKNIQYF
TRBV10-3	NA	TRBJ2-1	NA	TGTGCCATCAGATCCGCCGGGAATGAGCAGTTCTTC	CAIRSAGNEQFF
TRBV5-1	few	TRBJ2-7	NA	TGCGCCAGCAGCTTGGACGGGGGACTCTCCTACGAGCAGTACTTC	CASSLDGGLSYEQYF
TRBV5-1	many	TRBJ2-5	NA	TGCGCCACCAGAACAGGCGGCGGGGAGACCCAGTACTTC	CATRTGGGETQYF
TRBV3-1	few	TRBJ1-2	NA	TGTGCCAGCAGCCGCGTCCTTAGAGGTTACACCTTC	CASSRVLRGYTF
TRBV29-1	few	TRBJ2-2	NA	TGCAGCGTTTTTCGGGGGACCGGGGAGCTGTTTTTT	CSVFRGTGELFF
TRBV2	few	TRBJ2-3	TRBD2	TGTGCCAGCAGTCTTCCCAGCGGGGGGGCTACAGATACGCAGTATTTT	CASSLPSGGATDTQYF
TRBV7-9	NA	TRBJ2-7	NA	TGTGCCAGCAGCTTAACACAATCGACAGGCCCTTTCTACGAGCAGTACTTC	CASSLTQSTGPFYEQYF
TRBV7-2	few	TRBJ2-2	NA	TGTGCCAGCAGCCTAGAACGTCCTGGGGCGGCCGGGGAGCTGTTTTTT	CASSLERPGAAGELFF
TRBV20-1	NA	TRBJ1-1	NA	TGCAGTGCTATCTTACCGGCTGGGCGGACTGAAGCTTTCTTT	CSAILPAGRTEAFF
TRBV28	NA	TRBJ1-3	NA	TGTGCCAGCAGCCCACCTGGGGCGGCTGGAAACACCATATATTTT	CASSPPGAAGNTIYF
TRBV12-3/TRBV12-4	many	TRBJ2-7	NA	TGTGCCACCTCTCAGGGAGACTACGAGCAGTACTTC	CATSQGDYEQYF
TRBV6-5	few	TRBJ2-7	TRBD1	TGTGCCAGTACTGGTTCGGGACAGAACTCCTACGAGCAGTACTTC	CASTGSGQNSYEQYF
TRBV24-1	NA	TRBJ2-1	TRBD2	TGTGCCACCAGTGATTTGCGCGGGAGGGGAAATGAGCAGTTCTTC	CATSDLRGRGNEQFF
TRBV27	few	TRBJ2-1	TRBD2	TGTGCCAGCAGCCCGATAGCGGGAGGGCCGTATGAGCAGTTCTTC	CASSPIAGGPYEQFF